This T cell receptor beta chain came from a study of cytotoxic CD8 clonotypes in ibrutinib-treated CLL. Study information: The average sample held roughly 250,000 productive templates and more than 80,000 productive rearrangements. Findings and limits, study-wide: Rising at ibrutinib response, clonality subsequently fell back toward baseline at progression. The public clonotypes identified were infrequent and showed contraction or stability on treatment.

Here immunoSEQ multiplex PCR was the method, and the copy in TCRdb shows in-frame clones only, minus some. The sample lists just over 200,000 clones, 70% seen once, with more than 4.5% in the top ten. This CDR3 has 12 amino acids. Germline V CDR1 and CDR2: SQVTM, ANQGSEA. The V end lost 6 bases, the J end lost 5 bases, and 14 bases lay between the germline ends. As regards this clone: What it recognizes is unknown.

This sequence originates from a human donor with chronic lymphocytic leukemia. The chain couples TRBV29-1 to TRBJ2-7; D is ambiguous. Sample: PBMCs, taken after 12 months of ibrutinib treatment. Here the CDR3 reads CSVLDTFHEQYF. As DNA, the CDR3 is TGCAGCGTCTTAGACACGTTCCACGAGCAGTACTTC.